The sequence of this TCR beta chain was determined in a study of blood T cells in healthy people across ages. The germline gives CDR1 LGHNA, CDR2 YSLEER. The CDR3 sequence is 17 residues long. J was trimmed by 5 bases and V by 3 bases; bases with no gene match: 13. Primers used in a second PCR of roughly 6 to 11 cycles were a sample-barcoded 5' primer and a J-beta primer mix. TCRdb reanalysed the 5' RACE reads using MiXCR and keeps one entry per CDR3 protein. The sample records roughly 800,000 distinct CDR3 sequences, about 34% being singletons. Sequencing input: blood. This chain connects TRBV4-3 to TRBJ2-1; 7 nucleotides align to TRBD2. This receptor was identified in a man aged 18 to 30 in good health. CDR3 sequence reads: CASSHPGNLADHNEQFF. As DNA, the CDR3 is TGCGCCAGCAGCCACCCGGGGAACCTAGCGGACCACAATGAGCAGTTCTTC.